This T cell receptor (beta chain) was documented in a study of PD-1 blockade in classical Hodgkin lymphoma. Assay: immunoSEQ multiplex PCR; the TCRdb copy retains only in-frame clones and omits some. The sample lists some 49,000 clones, roughly 93% seen once, with nearly 5% in the top ten. The CDR3 sequence is 15 residues long. The germline V gene has CDR1 SGHRS and CDR2 YFSETQ. Documented time point: newly diagnosed, previously untreated cHL patient sample. A word on this clone: One end of the junction does not line up with germline, which may come from a read error.

The sample taken for sequencing was peripheral blood mononuclear cells (PBMCs). The clonotype was recovered from a human donor with classical Hodgkin lymphoma. The chain has TRBV5-1 and TRBJ2-3, with 9 bases identical to TRBD1. In DNA form, the CDR3 reads TGCGCCAACAGCTTGGCCTTGGACAGGGGAGATACGCAGTATTTT. Its protein product is CANSLALDRGDTQYF.